This record covers a single TCR beta chain. Antigen specificity is unknown. The V and J ends lost 2 bases and 3 bases respectively, with 4 bases between them. Germline values: CDR1 SGHVS, CDR2 FNYEAQ. This CDR3 comprises 12 residues. The data stem from a study of T cell repertoires and HLA-DP antigens. As for the study in general: One stimulator alloantigen differed from self by one groove amino acid; the other by ten. Average DNA input: roughly 0.2 ug for CD137+CD4+ sorts, approximately 1,200 ng pre-culture.

Clones were read by immunoSEQ multiplex PCR, and TCRdb kept only the in-frame ones, dropping some. The repertoire includes about 110,000 clones, 85% to 95% of them detected once, and roughly 0.3% sits in the top ten. The sample taken for sequencing was CD4+ T cells from PBMCs. The sequence was collected from a woman younger than 35 in good health and CMV-seronegative. The chain recombines TRBV7-6 with TRBJ2-5, with no clear D. The CDR3, as DNA: TGTGCCAGCAGCTTATCGGAAGAGACCCAGTACTTC. Its translation is CASSLSEETQYF.